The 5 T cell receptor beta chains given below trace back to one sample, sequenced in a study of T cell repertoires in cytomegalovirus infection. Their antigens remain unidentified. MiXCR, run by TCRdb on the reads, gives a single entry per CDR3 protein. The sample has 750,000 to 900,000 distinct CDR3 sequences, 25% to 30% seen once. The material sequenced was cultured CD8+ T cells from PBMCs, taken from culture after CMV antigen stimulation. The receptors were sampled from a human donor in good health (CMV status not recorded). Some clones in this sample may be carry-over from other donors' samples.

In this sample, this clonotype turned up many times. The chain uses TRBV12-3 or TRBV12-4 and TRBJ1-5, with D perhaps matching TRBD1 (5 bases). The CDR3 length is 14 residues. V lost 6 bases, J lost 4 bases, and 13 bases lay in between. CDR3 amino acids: CASRPGPRNQPQHF. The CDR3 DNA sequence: TGTGCCAGCAGACCGGGACCTAGGAATCAGCCCCAGCATTTT.

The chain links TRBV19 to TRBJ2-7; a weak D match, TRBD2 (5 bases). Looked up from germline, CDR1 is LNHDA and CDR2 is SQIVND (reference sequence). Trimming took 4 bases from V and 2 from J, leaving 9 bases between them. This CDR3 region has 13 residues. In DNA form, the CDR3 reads TGTGCCAGTAGTAACGGGGAGCCCTACGAGCAGTACTTC. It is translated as CASSNGEPYEQYF.

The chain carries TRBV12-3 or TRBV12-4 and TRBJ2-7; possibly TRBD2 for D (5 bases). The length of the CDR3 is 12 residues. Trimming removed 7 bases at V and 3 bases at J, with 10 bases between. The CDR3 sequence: CASTSTIYEQYF. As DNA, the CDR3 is TGTGCCAGCACCTCGACTATCTACGAGCAGTACTTC.

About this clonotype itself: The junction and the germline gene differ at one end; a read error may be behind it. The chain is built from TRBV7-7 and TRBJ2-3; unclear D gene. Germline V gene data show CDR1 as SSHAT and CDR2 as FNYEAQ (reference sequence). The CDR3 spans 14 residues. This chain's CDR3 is CASSEVQGTDTQYF. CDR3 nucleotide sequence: TGTGCTAGCAGCGAAGTCCAGGGCACAGATACGCAGTATTTT.

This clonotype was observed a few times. CDR3 region: CASSLGRSRVNSPLHF. The CDR3 DNA reads TGTGCCAGCAGCTTGGGTCGGAGTAGGGTTAATTCACCCCTCCACTTT. This chain links TRBV5-4 with TRBJ1-6; D not certain. Per germline, CDR1 SGHNT and CDR2 YYREEE (reference sequence). Deletions cut 0 bases from V and 6 bases from J, with 13 bases between. The CDR3 contains 16 residues.